The 10 T cell receptor beta chains listed next were all sequenced from one sample in a study of tumor and adjacent non-tumor tissue in lung cancer. RNA was extracted from bulk tissue without any cell sorting. This non-tumor lung sample came from over 3 cm beyond the tumor edge. TCRbeta libraries were built with three rounds of nested PCR, modified from ARM-PCR. MiXCR, applied by TCRdb to the multiplex PCR reads, yields one record per CDR3 protein. Of 52,000 or so distinct CDR3 sequences listed, 74% are singletons. Sequenced: distant non-tumor lung tissue. These receptor sequences come from a woman aged 60-70 years with non-small cell lung cancer.

As to this clonotype: This CDR3 is missing its conserved last phenylalanine or tryptophan, likely due to a read error. This chain links TRBV12-3 or TRBV12-4 with TRBJ1-1; weak D call: TRBD1 (5 bases). The CDR3 has 15 amino acids. The chain's CDR3 is CVSGYDSSGGTGAFL. In DNA, the CDR3 is TGTGTCAGCGGATACGACAGTTCGGGCGGCACTGGAGCTTTCTTA.

Note on this clonotype: The conserved phenylalanine or tryptophan normally closing the CDR3 is absent here, so this likely arose from a read error. The limits of the CDR3 on the DNA are not certain, so only TCRdb's listed CDR3 is given. This chain uses TRBV29-1 with TRBJ1-2; the table's D call, TRBD1, has no DNA check behind it. The CDR3 totals 13 residues, both ends included. Germline values: CDR1 SQVTM, CDR2 ANQGSEA. Here the CDR3 reads CSFPGQGGYDYIY.

This clonotype was counted a few times. At one end, the junction sequence differs from germline, possibly due to a read error. The genes are TRBV11-2 and TRBJ2-3; either TRBD1 or TRBD2 may fit D (5 bases each). The germline V gene has CDR1 SGHAT and CDR2 FQNNGV. The CDR3 totals 15 residues. CDR3 protein: CASSATGTTTGTQYF. CDR3 bases: TGTGCCAGCAGCGCCACCGGGACGACCACAGGTACGCAGTACTTT.

In regard to this clonotype: This may stem from a read error, because a much larger clone lies one nucleotide away. The rearrangement links TRBV14 to TRBJ2-7, with 8 bases identical to TRBD1. With the DNA end fitting TRBJ2-1 better, the J assignment may be wrong. The CDR3 loop spans 13 amino acids. CDR1 and CDR2 from the germline V gene are SGHDN and FVKESK. The CDR3 DNA sequence: TGTGCCAGCAGCCAAGGACAGGGGAAAAAGCAGTTCTTC. Translation gives CASSQGQGKKQFF.

A word on this clonotype: A much larger clone lies one base from this, so it may be a read error. The rearrangement joins TRBV5-4 to TRBJ2-5; D not resolved. Germline V lookup: CDR1 SGHNT, CDR2 YYREEE (reference sequence). The length of the CDR3 is 13 residues. CDR3 amino acids: CASNLPSQETQYF. The CDR3 bases are TGTGCCAGCAACTTGCCCTCCCAAGAGACCCAGTACTTC.

This clonotype has ten or more counts. This sequence joins TRBV28 and TRBJ2-4; 12 positions match TRBD2. The J segment lost 0 bases and the V segment lost 7 bases, leaving 10 bases of the junction unmatched. Germline V gene lookup returns CDR1 MDHEN and CDR2 SYDVKM. The CDR3 loop spans 18 amino acids. CDR3 protein: CASTHRTSGIIAKNIQYF. In DNA form, the CDR3 reads TGTGCCAGCACCCATCGGACTAGCGGGATTATAGCCAAAAACATTCAGTACTTC.

This clonotype counts as medium-sized. The V and J genes are TRBV6-2 or TRBV6-3 and TRBJ2-2; 8 bases are shared with TRBD2. The trim removed 6 bases at V and 1 base at J, leaving 1 base unmatched. The CDR3 is made up of 14 amino acids. Germline loops: CDR1 MNHEY, CDR2 SVGEGT. DNA for the CDR3: TGTGCCAGCAGGGGACTAGAGAACACCGGGGAGCTGTTTTTT. Translation: CASRGLENTGELFF.

This clonotype was recorded only once. Since the CDR3 does not end with the conserved phenylalanine or tryptophan, this likely comes from a read error. The DNA of the CDR3 is TGTGCCAGCAATTCAAATACAAACACTGAAGCTTTCTAT. The encoded protein is CASNSNTNTEAFY. The chain recombines TRBV12-3 or TRBV12-4 with TRBJ1-1, with unresolved D. The CDR3 extends over 13 amino acids. The V end lost 7 bases, the J end lost 2 bases, and 11 bases lay between the germline ends.

The chain is built from TRBV21-1 and TRBJ2-3; the table's D call, TRBD2, has no DNA check behind it. TRBV21-1 is a listed pseudogene. This CDR3 region has 17 residues. The CDR3 nucleotides are TGTGCCAGCAGCTCCAAGGGCACATCCCTTCGTTCAGATACGCAGTATTTT. Its protein is CASSSKGTSLRSDTQYF.

This clonotype was seen repeatedly, ten times or more. The chain employs TRBV30 and TRBJ2-1; TRBD1 aligns across 10 bases. Trimming removed 5 bases from V and 2 bases from J; junction bases left unmatched: 6. Germline CDR1 is GTSNPN and CDR2 is SVGIG (reference sequence). The CDR3 covers 15 residues. CDR3 sequence: CAWDETGGPYNEQFF. The CDR3 bases are TGTGCCTGGGACGAGACAGGGGGCCCCTACAATGAGCAGTTCTTC.